This T cell receptor beta chain was sequenced in a study of blood T cell repertoires in COVID-19. For the study at large: The study drew acute and convalescent COVID-19 samples from the United States, Italy and Spain. Sources were T cells, B-cell-depleted T cells, or PBMCs; the material itself was cDNA or gDNA.

Per germline, CDR1 SGHNT and CDR2 YYREEE (reference sequence). CDR3 length equals 18 residues. With V trimmed by 1 base and J by 1 base, 9 bases remained unmatched. In the original workflow: Reference gene primer amplification gave estimated nucleated cell counts. Clones were read by immunoSEQ multiplex PCR, and TCRdb kept only the in-frame ones, dropping some. V and J calls and clone size are those listed in that table; D and trimming were worked out from the DNA. This sample has about 62,000 clones, with roughly 90% found just once. The receptor was derived from a woman over 75 with acute or convalescent COVID-19. The specimen sequenced was peripheral blood. The rearrangement joins TRBV5-4 to TRBJ2-2, with 8 bases that match TRBD1. The CDR3 region is CASSLRQGLGMNTGELFF. CDR3 bases: TGTGCCAGCAGCTTGAGACAGGGGCTGGGGATGAACACCGGGGAGCTGTTTTTT. Full variable domain (remainder filled in from reference TRBV5-4 and TRBJ2-2): ETGVTQSPTHLIKTRGQQVTLRCSSQSGHNTVSWYQQALGQGPQFIFQYYREEENGRGNFPPRFSGLQFPNYSSELNVNALELDDSALYLCASSLRQGLGMNTGELFFGEGSRLTVL.